The 7 T cell receptor beta chains reported below all come from one sample, sequenced in a study of response to subunit inactivated influenza vaccine. TCRdb processed the RT-PCR reads anew with MiXCR; each CDR3 protein has one entry. The sample shows about 180,000 distinct CDR3 sequences, approximately 9.2% of them seen only once. Sequencing used non-naive T cells sorted from PBMCs, obtained on the day of vaccination. The receptors derive from a man aged 45 to 65 who received an inactivated influenza vaccine.

V and J are TRBV20-1 and TRBJ1-2; TRBD1 aligns across 7 bases. The germline V gene encodes CDR1 DFQATT and CDR2 SNEGSKA (reference sequence). V dropped 3 bases and J dropped 8; count of bases not matched to a gene: 9. The CDR3 length is 13 residues. In DNA, the CDR3 is TGCAGTGCTAGTGTCGGACAGGCTGAGGGCTACACCTTC. Amino acid sequence: CSASVGQAEGYTF.

The rearrangement links TRBV6-2 or TRBV6-3 to TRBJ2-7, with a weak D call TRBD2 (5 bases). From germline, CDR1 is MNHEY and CDR2 SVGEGT. This CDR3 spans 16 amino acids. V gave up 4 bases and J gave up 0 bases, with 16 bases separating them. The DNA of the CDR3 is TGTGCCAGCAGTTCCCTTCGGGGTATTAACTCCTACGAGCAGTACTTC. This translates into CASSSLRGINSYEQYF.

This clonotype turned up a few times. The rearrangement joins TRBV27 to TRBJ2-7; TRBD2 aligns across 8 bases. Trimming took 6 bases from V and 1 from J; bases not matched to a gene: 5. Germline V CDR1 and CDR2: MNHEY, SMNVEV (reference sequence). The CDR3 is made up of 14 amino acids. In DNA form, the CDR3 reads TGTGCCAGCAGCTCCGGGACTAGGTCCTACGAGCAGTACTTC. This translates into CASSSGTRSYEQYF.

In the case of this clonotype: A much larger clone differs from this one at a single base, so this may be a read error. The chain combines TRBV20-1 with TRBJ1-4; no clear D gene. CDR1 DFQATT and CDR2 SNEGSKA come from the germline V gene (reference sequence). The CDR3 length is 12 residues. The CDR3 DNA reads TGCAGTGCTAGAGTCAGGAATGAAAACCTGTTTTTT. It specifies CSARVRNENLFF.

The CDR3 region has the DNA TGTGCCAGCAGTAGACAGTATTTGGAGGGCAATGAGCAGTTCTTC. Amino acid sequence: CASSRQYLEGNEQFF. The chain couples TRBV6-1 to TRBJ2-1, with D possibly matching TRBD2 (6 bases). This CDR3 is 15 amino acids long. V dropped 5 bases and J dropped 6 bases, with 17 bases sitting between them. Looked up from germline, CDR1 is MNHNS and CDR2 is SASEGT.

This clonotype was counted a few times. V usage is TRBV15 and J usage is TRBJ2-3, with a tentative D call TRBD2 (6 bases). The CDR3 sequence is 16 residues long. Germline V lookup: CDR1 LNHNV, CDR2 YYDKDF (reference sequence). The ends were cut back, 0 bases at V and 5 bases at J, with 15 bases in the middle. DNA for the CDR3: TGTGCCACCAGCAGAGATCAGTGGGGAGGTCAAGATACGCAGTATTTT. It yields the protein CATSRDQWGGQDTQYF.

This rearrangement joins TRBV20-1 to TRBJ1-5; D is unresolved. Deletions cut 3 bases from V and 1 base from J, with 10 bases between. There are 14 residues in the CDR3. Germline-derived CDR1 and CDR2 are DFQATT and SNEGSKA (reference sequence). The chain's CDR3 is CSASRPLSNQPQHF. The DNA of the CDR3 is TGCAGTGCTAGTCGCCCGTTGAGCAATCAGCCCCAGCATTTT.